These T cell receptor beta chains were read from a single sample in a study of blood T cell repertoires in COVID-19. Clones were read by immunoSEQ multiplex PCR, and TCRdb kept only the in-frame ones, dropping some. The table has roughly 300,000 clones, about 90% seen once. The sequenced sample was peripheral blood. Every receptor here comes from a woman between 45 and 65 years old who had recovered from COVID-19. CDR3s include the opening cysteine and the closing phenylalanine or tryptophan. The D gene is left open where the match is weak. The size of a clone is reported for some rows only, either as once, few or many, or as a class for expanded clones.

NA TRBJ1-5 16 TRBV3-1/TRBV3-2 NA CASSQDAGLSNQPQHF TGTGCCAGCAGCCAAGATGCGGGGCTGAGCAATCAGCCCCAGCATTTT
NA TRBJ1-3 15 TRBV3-1/TRBV3-2 TRBD1 CASSQGDRGLNTIYF TGTGCCAGCAGCCAAGGGGACAGGGGGCTAAACACCATATATTTT
NA TRBJ2-3 13 TRBV6-5 TRBD1 CASKRQGTDTQYF TGTGCCAGCAAAAGACAGGGGACAGATACGCAGTATTTT
NA TRBJ2-3 12 TRBV7-9 TRBD1 CASSLAGQASNF TGTGCCAGCAGCTTAGCTGGACAGGCCTCGAATTTT
NA TRBJ2-7 16 TRBV11-1 TRBD2 CASIPGDASGNYEQYF TGTGCCAGCATCCCCGGCGATGCTAGCGGAAACTACGAGCAGTACTTC
NA TRBJ2-7 16 TRBV28 TRBD1 CASRPGPTGTRREQYF TGTGCCAGCAGGCCTGGCCCGACAGGGACGAGGAGGGAGCAGTACTTC
NA TRBJ2-3 16 TRBV3-1/TRBV3-2 TRBD2 CASSLPGGGSTDTQYF TGTGCCAGCAGCTTGCCCGGGGGGGGGAGCACAGATACGCAGTATTTT
NA TRBJ1-4 16 TRBV28 TRBD1 CASSLEPGQLYEKLFF TGTGCCAGCAGCCTAGAGCCGGGACAGCTTTATGAAAAACTGTTTTTT
NA TRBJ1-1 15 TRBV6-2/TRBV6-3 TRBD1 CASSYSDRVPTEAFF TGTGCCAGCAGTTACTCGGACAGGGTACCCACTGAAGCTTTCTTT
NA TRBJ1-2 12 TRBV5-1 NA CASSPLTDGYTF TGCGCCAGCAGCCCATTGACAGATGGCTACACCTTC
NA TRBJ1-1 13 TRBV24-1 NA CATSLGRSTEAFF TGTGCCACCAGCCTGGGGAGGTCGACTGAAGCTTTCTTT
NA TRBJ1-6 15 TRBV7-6 NA CASSLTGQHNSPLHF TGTGCCAGCAGCTTAACCGGACAGCATAATTCACCCCTCCACTTT
NA TRBJ2-7 17 TRBV7-2 TRBD2 CASSRIGLAGGPYEQYF TGTGCCAGCAGCCGGATCGGATTAGCGGGGGGGCCCTACGAGCAGTACTTC
NA TRBJ2-7 13 TRBV7-9 NA CASSPTAGYEQYF TGTGCCAGCAGCCCCACAGCTGGGTACGAGCAGTACTTC
once TRBJ2-2 14 TRBV30 NA CAWRVLANTGELFF TGTGCCTGGAGAGTCCTAGCGAACACCGGGGAGCTGTTTTTT
NA TRBJ2-2 15 TRBV7-9 NA CASRAGPGLTGELFF TGTGCCAGCAGAGCCGGCCCAGGTCTCACCGGGGAGCTGTTTTTT
NA TRBJ2-7 16 TRBV10-3 TRBD2 CAISESKSGSSYEQYF TGTGCCATCAGTGAGTCAAAAAGCGGGAGCTCCTACGAGCAGTACTTC
NA TRBJ2-3 16 TRBV10-1 TRBD1 CASSDRRPRDRYTQYF TGCGCCAGCAGTGATCGGCGGCCTCGGGACAGATATACGCAGTATTTT
NA TRBJ2-1 15 TRBV29-1 TRBD2 CSVAGTSGDHNEQFF TGCAGCGTTGCAGGGACTAGCGGGGATCACAATGAGCAGTTCTTC
NA TRBJ2-1 14 TRBV10-3 NA CAISDSSGIEEQFF TGTGCCATCAGTGACAGTTCAGGGATCGAAGAGCAGTTCTTC
NA TRBJ2-5 15 TRBV28 TRBD2 CASTTRGAGDETQYF TGTGCCAGCACCACCCGAGGGGCGGGAGACGAGACCCAGTACTTC
NA TRBJ2-1 13 TRBV15 NA CATSRGQYNEQFF TGTGCCACCAGCAGAGGGCAGTACAATGAGCAGTTCTTC
NA TRBJ2-1 16 TRBV6-1 NA CASSDYRGGSYNEQFF TGTGCCAGCAGTGATTACCGAGGGGGCTCCTACAATGAGCAGTTCTTC
NA TRBJ1-6 14 TRBV27 NA CASSLERVNSPLHF TGTGCCAGCAGTTTAGAGCGGGTGAATTCACCCCTCCACTTT
NA TRBJ2-7 15 TRBV6-6 NA CASNYESGGHYEQYF TGTGCCAGCAATTACGAGTCAGGTGGCCACTACGAGCAGTACTTC
NA TRBJ1-6 14 TRBV11-2 TRBD1 CASSLETGASPLHF TGTGCCAGCAGCTTAGAGACAGGGGCGTCACCCCTCCACTTT
NA TRBJ2-7 13 TRBV11-1 NA CASSLTGWNEQYF TGTGCCAGCAGCTTAACAGGGTGGAACGAGCAGTACTTC